The 10 T cell receptor beta chains in this list originate from one sample, sequenced in a study of long-term antiretroviral therapy in people with HIV (dated by TCRdb to 2021 to 2024). Sequencing of the TRB variable region was done with the immunoSEQ hsTCRB v3.0 assay at survey level resolution. Entries here come from immuneACCESS through TCRdb and include only in-frame sequences with V and J called. Some clones fail to appear in such tables; in the studies checked, an unresolved V gene covers under half of the shortfall, and the cause of the remainder is unknown. The sample includes fewer than 25,000 clones, with around 86% observed a single time. Around a sixth of the sample comes from the top ten. Sequencing was performed on unsorted PBMCs, taken 1.2 years after starting antiretroviral therapy. These receptors came from a man in his fifties with HIV.

The chain links TRBV6-5 to TRBJ2-1, with 8 bases lining up with TRBD1. J was trimmed by 5 bases and V by 2 bases; bases with no gene match: 5. Germline V lookup: CDR1 MNHEY, CDR2 SVGAGI. This CDR3 comprises 15 residues. As DNA, the CDR3 is TGTGCCAGCAGTTACGAACGACAGGGGAACAATGAGCAGTTCTTC. Translation gives CASSYERQGNNEQFF.

The chain uses TRBV18 and TRBJ2-1; D not certain. Trimming stripped 0 bases from V and 4 bases from J, with 4 bases between. Germline values: CDR1 KGHSH, CDR2 LQKENI. The CDR3 is 13 residues long. The CDR3 DNA reads as TGTGCCAGCTCACCACCACAATACAATGAGCAGTTCTTC. Translated: CASSPPQYNEQFF.

The chain links TRBV5-1 to TRBJ1-2, with 9 bases aligning to TRBD1. V lost 4 bases to trimming and J lost 9 bases; unmatched junction nucleotides: 7. CDR1 is SGHRS and CDR2 is YFSETQ in the germline V gene. The CDR3 extends over 13 amino acids. The CDR3 region has the DNA TGCGCCAGCAGCCCCGGACAGGGGCAGAGCTACACCTTC. It specifies CASSPGQGQSYTF.

The chain links TRBV28 to TRBJ1-1; 8 bases agree with TRBD1. The CDR3 loop spans 16 amino acids. J lost 10 bases, V lost 2 bases, and 15 bases had no gene match. CDR1 is MDHEN, CDR2 SYDVKM, per germline. The CDR3 loop reads CASSLNNPGQAVTAFF. Here the CDR3 DNA reads TGTGCCAGCAGTTTAAACAACCCGGGACAGGCGGTGACAGCTTTCTTT. Drawing the rest from reference TRBV28 and TRBJ1-1, the complete variable domain is DVKVTQSSRYLVKRTGEKVFLECVQDMDHENMFWYRQDPGLGLRLIYFSYDVKMKEKGDIPEGYSVSREKKERFSLILESASTNQTSMYLCASSLNNPGQAVTAFFGQGTRLTVV.

This clone has only one observation. This sequence joins TRBV30 and TRBJ1-6; possibly TRBD1 for D (6 bases). The CDR3 is 14 residues long. The V gene's germline CDR1 is GTSNPN and CDR2 SVGIG (reference sequence). V shed 3 bases and J shed 7 bases, with 13 bases lying between them. The CDR3 sequence: CAWSPGQINSPLHF. CDR3 DNA: TGTGCCTGGAGCCCGGGACAAATAAATTCACCCCTCCACTTT.

V and J are TRBV4-2 and TRBJ1-1; D unresolved. Germline V CDR1 and CDR2: LGHNA, YNFKEQ. The CDR3 extends over 11 amino acids. Trimming pared 0 bases from V and 5 bases from J, leaving 1 base between. CDR3 loop: CASSQDTEAFF. The CDR3 coding sequence is TGTGCCAGCAGCCAAGATACTGAAGCTTTCTTT.

This sequence joins TRBV18 and TRBJ2-5; 7 bases match TRBD1. V dropped 6 bases and J dropped 2; count of bases not matched to a gene: 3. Germline assignment: CDR1 KGHSH and CDR2 LQKENI. This CDR3 is 13 amino acids long. The CDR3, as DNA: TGTGCCAGCTCCCTGGGACAGCAAGAGACCCAGTACTTC. This encodes CASSLGQQETQYF.

Sample share makes this clone medium-sized. This chain connects TRBV27 to TRBJ2-7, with 10 bases fitting TRBD1. The V gene's germline CDR1 is MNHEY and CDR2 SMNVEV (reference sequence). The length of the CDR3 is 17 residues. With 0 bases clipped from V and 1 base from J, the junction kept 6 bases outside the gene matches. This CDR3 is CASSLSTGTGASYEQYF. The DNA of the CDR3 is TGTGCCAGCAGTTTATCTACCGGGACAGGGGCTTCCTACGAGCAGTACTTC.

The J gene is TRBJ1-1, the V gene TRBV19; 7 nucleotides agree with TRBD1. This CDR3 region has 14 residues. From germline, CDR1 is LNHDA and CDR2 SQIVND (reference sequence). V shed 8 bases and J 1 base; nucleotides not matched to a gene: 7. CDR3 nucleotides: TGTGCCAGTGGAACAGGGGCGGCGAACACTGAAGCTTTCTTT. This gives the protein CASGTGAANTEAFF.

The chain couples TRBV7-9 to TRBJ2-1; D perhaps matches TRBD1 (8 bases). This CDR3 is built from 15 residues. Per the germline V gene, CDR1 is SEHNR and CDR2 is FQNEAQ (reference sequence). The V gene lost 5 bases and the J gene lost 5 bases, with 16 bases spanning the gap. The CDR3 DNA is TGTGCCAGCAGCCCACAGGGGGGGGAACACAATGAGCAGTTCTTC. Its translation is CASSPQGGEHNEQFF. Full variable domain (remainder filled in from reference TRBV7-9 and TRBJ2-1): DTGVSQNPRHKITKRGQNVTFRCDPISEHNRLYWYRQTLGQGPEFLTYFQNEAQLEKSRLLSDRFSAERPKGSFSTLEIQRTEQGDSAMYLCASSPQGGEHNEQFFGPGTRLTVL.